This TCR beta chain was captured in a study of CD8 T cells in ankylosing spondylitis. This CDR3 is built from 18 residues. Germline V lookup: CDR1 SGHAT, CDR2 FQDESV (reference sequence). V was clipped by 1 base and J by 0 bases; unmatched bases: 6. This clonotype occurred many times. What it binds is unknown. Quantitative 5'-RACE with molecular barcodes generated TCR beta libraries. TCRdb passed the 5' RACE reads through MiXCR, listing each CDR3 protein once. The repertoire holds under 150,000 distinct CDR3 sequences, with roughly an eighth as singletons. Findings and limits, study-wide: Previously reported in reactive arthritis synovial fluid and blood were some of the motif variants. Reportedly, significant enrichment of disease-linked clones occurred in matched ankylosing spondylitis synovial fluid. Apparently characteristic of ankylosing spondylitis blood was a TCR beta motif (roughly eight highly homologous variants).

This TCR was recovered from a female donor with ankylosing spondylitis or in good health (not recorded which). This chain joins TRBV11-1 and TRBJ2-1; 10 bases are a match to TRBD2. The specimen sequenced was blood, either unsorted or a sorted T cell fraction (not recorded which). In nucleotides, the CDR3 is TGTGCCAGCAGCTTAGGGGTAGCGGGGGGCCGCTCCTACAATGAGCAGTTCTTC. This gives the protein CASSLGVAGGRSYNEQFF.